The entry that follows covers one TCR beta chain sequence. The target antigen is unknown. These data come from a study of cytomegalovirus exposure and HLA in healthy donors. Study-level background: When 398 donors were genotyped, roughly 82% of them were found to fall in the Caucasian-associated ancestry cluster. General study findings and limits: The authors later linked a missense DCLRE1C variant to TCR beta V- and J-gene trimming.

PCR involved 60 Vbeta and 13 Jbeta primers. Repertoires were generated with immunoSEQ multiplex PCR, while TCRdb's copy carries only in-frame clones and drops some. This table holds roughly 200,000 clones, roughly 91% found once. V was shortened by 0 bases and J by 0 bases, with 4 bases between the two germline ends. Germline-derived CDR1 and CDR2 are SEHNR and FQNEAQ (reference sequence). The CDR3 has 14 residues. Material: PBMCs. The chain couples TRBV7-9 to TRBJ2-3; no clear D. The sequence came from a woman aged 18-30 years in good health and CMV-seronegative. CDR3 nucleotide sequence: TGTGCCAGCAGCTTAGCCGGGAGCACAGATACGCAGTATTTT. As protein: CASSLAGSTDTQYF.